This TCR beta chain was captured by sequencing in a study of Graves' ophthalmopathy and Graves' hyperthyroidism. Other autoimmune diseases, uncontrolled infections, pregnancy or lactation led to the exclusion of patients. Note on this clonotype: No conserved phenylalanine or tryptophan is present at the end of the CDR3, so a read error is the likely explanation. Because the CDR3's place on the DNA is in doubt, the DNA is left out and the CDR3 is given as listed by TCRdb.

Transcripts of RNA were the source for amplifying TCR beta CDR3 regions. Investigators did first-round RT-PCR with HTBI primers, then second-round multiplex PCR. TCRdb reprocessed the multiplex PCR reads with MiXCR, giving one entry per CDR3 protein. The profile covers approximately 1.2 million distinct CDR3 sequences, with about 40% appearing a single time and more than 9.5% taken by the ten largest. With termini counted, the CDR3 has 8 amino acids. The germline gives CDR1 SGHTA, CDR2 FQGNSA. This receptor was obtained from an adult man with Graves' hyperthyroidism. The specimen was peripheral blood or thyroid tissue (not recorded which). The chain has TRBV7-2 and TRBJ1-1. This chain's CDR3 is CASSLFWL.